This is a list of T cell receptor beta chains from one sample in a study of CD8+CD57+ T cells in acquired aplastic anemia. TCRdb fed the reads into MiXCR, producing one record per CDR3 protein. There are 120,000 or so distinct CDR3 sequences in the sample; about two fifths occur only once, and about 2.7% lies in the top ten. Material: sorted CD4+, CD8+, or CD8+CD57+ T cells (not recorded which) from PBMCs. These receptors were collected from a human donor with aplastic anemia. Each CDR3 is given with its conserved first and last residue. A D gene is named only where the DNA matches it firmly. A clone size is listed for some rows: how often the clone was seen (once, few, many), or a class if it is expanded.

CDR3 length | J gene | D gene | clone size | V gene | CDR3 DNA | CDR3 protein
14 | TRBJ2-7 | . | . | TRBV5-1 | TGCGCCAGCAGCTTGGTGACAGGCCCCTACGAGCAGTACTTC | CASSLVTGPYEQYF
13 | TRBJ1-1 | . | many | TRBV20-1 | TGCAGTGTGGGTCAGGGGTCTAACACTGAAGCTTTCTTT | CSVGQGSNTEAFF
14 | TRBJ1-1 | TRBD1 | many | TRBV20-1 | TGCAGTGCTAGAGATTTAGGACAGGGGTTAGGAGCTTTCTTT | CSARDLGQGLGAFF
11 | TRBJ2-2 | . | many | TRBV2 | TGTGCCAGCAGTGAAGGCGGGGAGCTGTTTTTT | CASSEGGELFF
14 | TRBJ1-1 | TRBD1 | . | TRBV29-1 | TGCAGCAGTGACAAGGGACAGCTGAACACTGAAGCTTTCTTT | CSSDKGQLNTEAFF
15 | TRBJ2-7 | TRBD2 | once | TRBV7-7 | TGTGCCAGCAGCCGCACTAGCGGGGGGGCCGGGGAGCAGTACTTC | CASSRTSGGAGEQYF
14 | TRBJ2-5 | . | many | TRBV20-1 | TGCAGTGCTAGAGATTCAAGCGGCCAAGAGACCCAGTACTTC | CSARDSSGQETQYF
15 | TRBJ2-3 | . | many | TRBV5-1 | TGCGCCAGCAGCTTGGCTCCAAGCTACACAGATACGCAGTATTTT | CASSLAPSYTDTQYF
16 | TRBJ1-3 | TRBD1 | many | TRBV29-1 | TGCAGCAGGGAACAATCCGACAGGGGATCGGGAAACACCATATATTTT | CSREQSDRGSGNTIYF
12 | TRBJ1-2 | . | . | TRBV6-1 | TGTGCCAGCAGTCCCGGATTTTATGGCTACACCTTC | CASSPGFYGYTF
12 | TRBJ1-2 | . | . | TRBV25-1 | TGTGCCAGCAGTGTAGGGTTCCATGGCTACACCTTC | CASSVGFHGYTF
13 | TRBJ1-6 | . | many | TRBV6-6 | TGTGCCAGCAGTTACGACGGGGGATCACCCCTCCACTTT | CASSYDGGSPLHF
12 | TRBJ2-5 | . | . | TRBV20-1 | TGCAGTGCTAGAGATATTGGAGAGACCCAGTACTTC | CSARDIGETQYF
13 | TRBJ1-1 | . | many | TRBV9 | TGTGCCAGCAGCGTAGAGACAGCCACTGAAGCTTTCTTT | CASSVETATEAFF
13 | TRBJ1-2 | . | many | TRBV7-2 | TGTGCCAGCAGCCCCGTCAGATCTTATGGCTACACCTTC | CASSPVRSYGYTF
14 | TRBJ1-1 | . | many | TRBV4-1 | TGCGCCAGCAGCCAAGATTGGGAGAACACTGAAGCTTTCTTT | CASSQDWENTEAFF
14 | TRBJ1-5 | TRBD1 | . | TRBV10-3 | TGTGCCACCACGGGACAGGGGGAGAGCCAGCCCCAGCATTTT | CATTGQGESQPQHF